One T cell receptor (beta chain) is described in this entry. These data originate in a study of OX40 agonist ivuxolimab in advanced cancers. Trimming took off 3 bases at V and 10 bases at J, with 15 bases between the two ends. Per the germline V gene, CDR1 is SGHTA and CDR2 is FQGNSA. The CDR3 runs 13 residues. The data were produced by immunoSEQ multiplex PCR, yet TCRdb's version contains in-frame clones alone and is incomplete. Of 22,000 or so clones in the sample, more than 75% were seen once. The TCR was taken from an adult with an advanced solid tumor such as melanoma, head and neck, liver or kidney cancer. Sequenced material: CD4+ or CD8+ T cells sorted from blood, taken in a trial of the OX40 agonist ivuxolimab. The rearrangement joins TRBV7-2 to TRBJ1-2; tentatively, D is TRBD1 (6 bases). As DNA, the CDR3 is TGTGCCAGCAGCTTGGTACAGGGAGACGACTACACCTTC. It translates to CASSLVQGDDYTF.